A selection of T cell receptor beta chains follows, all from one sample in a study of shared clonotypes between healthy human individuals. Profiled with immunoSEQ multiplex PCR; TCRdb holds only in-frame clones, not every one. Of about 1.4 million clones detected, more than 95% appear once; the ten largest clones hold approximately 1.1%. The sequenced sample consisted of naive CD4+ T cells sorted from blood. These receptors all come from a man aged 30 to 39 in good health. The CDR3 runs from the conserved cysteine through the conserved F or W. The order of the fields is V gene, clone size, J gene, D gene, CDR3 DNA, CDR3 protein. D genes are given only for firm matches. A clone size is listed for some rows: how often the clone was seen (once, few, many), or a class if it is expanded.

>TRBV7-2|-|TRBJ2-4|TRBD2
TGTGCCAGCAGCTTAGCAGGAGGGACTAGCGGGAGGGAAGGAGCCAAAAACATTCAGTACTTC
CASSLAGGTSGREGAKNIQYF
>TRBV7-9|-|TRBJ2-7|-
TGTGCCAGCAGCTCCTCTTGGGGGGAGCAGTACTTC
CASSSSWGEQYF
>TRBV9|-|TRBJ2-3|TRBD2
TGTGCCAGCAGCGATAGGGGGACTAGGTCAGATACGCAGTATTTT
CASSDRGTRSDTQYF
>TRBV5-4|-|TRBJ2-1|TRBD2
TGTGCCAGCAGCCTCCCAGCCCCTCTAGCGGGAGATTTGAATGAGCAGTTCTTC
CASSLPAPLAGDLNEQFF
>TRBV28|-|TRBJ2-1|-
TGTGCCAGCAGTGCGACTAGAATCAATGAGCAGTTCTTC
CASSATRINEQFF
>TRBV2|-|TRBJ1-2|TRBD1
TGTGCCAGCTCGCGGGACAGGGGCGATACAGGCTACACCTTC
CASSRDRGDTGYTF
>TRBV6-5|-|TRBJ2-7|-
TGTGCCAGCAGTGAAGCTTACACCCAGTACTTC
CASSEAYTQYF
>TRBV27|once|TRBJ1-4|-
TGTGCCAGCAGTTTCCAGGGGTCTAATGAAAAACTGTTTTTT
CASSFQGSNEKLFF
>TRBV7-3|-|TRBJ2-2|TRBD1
TGTGCCAGCAGCAGATCAGGGGGGAACACCGGGGAGCTGTTTTTT
CASSRSGGNTGELFF
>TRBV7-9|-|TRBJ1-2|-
TGTGCCAGCAGCTTAGCGCCCGACAGCTATGGCTACACCTTC
CASSLAPDSYGYTF
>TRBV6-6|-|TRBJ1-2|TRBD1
TGTGCCAGCAGTAAACAGGGGTTGGACTATGGCTACACCTTC
CASSKQGLDYGYTF
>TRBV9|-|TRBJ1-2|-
TGTGCCAGCAGCGCGGACGCACCTAATAACTATGGCTACACCTTC
CASSADAPNNYGYTF
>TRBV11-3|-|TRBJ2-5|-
TGTGCCAGCAGCTTAGATCACGGCAGAGAGACCCAGTACTTC
CASSLDHGRETQYF
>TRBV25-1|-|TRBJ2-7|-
TGTGCCAGCAGTGAATTCCCCGGCAGGGCCACTCACGAGCAGTACTTC
CASSEFPGRATHEQYF
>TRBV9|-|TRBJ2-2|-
TGTGCCAGCACCCTTGTCGGCACCGGGGAGCTGTTTTTT
CASTLVGTGELFF
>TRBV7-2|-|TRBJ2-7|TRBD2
TGTGCCAGCAGCTTAGCGAGGACTAGCGGGAGACACGAGCAGTACTTC
CASSLARTSGRHEQYF
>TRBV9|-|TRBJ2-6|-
TGTGCCAGCAGCGTATATAGCGTTGGGGCCAACGTCCTGACTTTC
CASSVYSVGANVLTF
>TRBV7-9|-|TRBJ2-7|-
TGTGCCAGCAGCAGCGGCGGAGACTACGAGCAGTACTTC
CASSSGGDYEQYF
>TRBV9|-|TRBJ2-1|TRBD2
TGTGCCAGCAGCGTCTGGGGGGAACCTAGCGGGGGCCTCCGATCCAATGAGCAGTTCTTC
CASSVWGEPSGGLRSNEQFF
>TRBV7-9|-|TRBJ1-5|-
TGTGCCAGCAGCCCAGGGTTTCAGCCCCAGCATTTT
CASSPGFQPQHF
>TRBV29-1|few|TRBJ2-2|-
TGCAGCGTTGATCCCGGGGTGAACACCGGGGAGCTGTTTTTT
CSVDPGVNTGELFF
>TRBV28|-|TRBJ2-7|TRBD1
TGTGCCAGCAGTCCGATCCGACAGGGCAGGCCTCACGAGCAGTACTTC
CASSPIRQGRPHEQYF
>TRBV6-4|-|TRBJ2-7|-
TGTGCCAGCAGTGCCACTTCCTCCTCCGAGCAGTACTTC
CASSATSSSEQYF
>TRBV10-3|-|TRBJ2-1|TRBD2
TGTGCCATCAGAACCGGGACTAGCGGGATTAGCTCCTACAATGAGCAGTTCTTC
CAIRTGTSGISSYNEQFF
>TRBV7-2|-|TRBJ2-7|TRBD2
TGTGCCAGCAGTTACCTAGCGGGAGGGACCTACGAGCAGTACTTC
CASSYLAGGTYEQYF
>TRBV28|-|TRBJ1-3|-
TGTGCCAGCAGCCTTTATCCAGGCGGCCCTGGAAACACCATATATTTT
CASSLYPGGPGNTIYF
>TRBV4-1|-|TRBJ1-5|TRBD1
TGCGCCAGCAGCCAAGATCCAGGGGGAGGTAAGCCCCAGCATTTT
CASSQDPGGGKPQHF
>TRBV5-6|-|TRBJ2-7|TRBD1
TGTGCCAGCAGCAGCGGGACAGGGGGCTACGAGCAGTACTTC
CASSSGTGGYEQYF
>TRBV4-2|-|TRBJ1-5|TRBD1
TGTGCCAGCAGCCACACAGACAGGGATAATCAGCCCCAGCATTTT
CASSHTDRDNQPQHF
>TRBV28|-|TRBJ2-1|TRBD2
TGTGCCAGCAGCTTAGCGGGAACCTCCTACAATGAGCAGTTCTTC
CASSLAGTSYNEQFF
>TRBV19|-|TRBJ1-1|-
TGTGCCAGTATCTCGGCTGAAGCTTTCTTT
CASISAEAFF
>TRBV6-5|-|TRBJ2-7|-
TGTGCCAGCAGTTACCGACAGTACTACGAGCAGTACTTC
CASSYRQYYEQYF
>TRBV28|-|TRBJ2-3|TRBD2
TGTGCCAGCAATGGGCGGGGACTATTCAAGGATACGCAGTATTTT
CASNGRGLFKDTQYF
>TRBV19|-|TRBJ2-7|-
TGTGCCAGTAGTAAAGGGGACCACACTATGGGGGAGCAGTACTTC
CASSKGDHTMGEQYF
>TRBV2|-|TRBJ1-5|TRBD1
TGTGCCAGCAGTGAGTTTGGGGCAGACAGGGAGCCCCAGCATTTT
CASSEFGADREPQHF
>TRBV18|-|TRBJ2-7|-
TGTGCCAGCGCCCCAGAGGGGTACGAGCAGTACTTC
CASAPEGYEQYF
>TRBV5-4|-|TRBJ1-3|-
TGTGCCAGCAGCACAGAAGTTGGAAACACCATATATTTT
CASSTEVGNTIYF
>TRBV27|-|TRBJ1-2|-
TGTGCCAGCAGTTTCGGGGGCTCCAACTATGGCTACACCTTC
CASSFGGSNYGYTF
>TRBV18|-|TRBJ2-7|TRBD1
TGTGCCAGCTCCCCGGGACAGGGGCTCCACGAGCAGTACTTC
CASSPGQGLHEQYF
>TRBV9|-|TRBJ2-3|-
TGTGCCAGCAGCGTAGTGGGCGCGGCTAGCACAGATACGCAGTATTTT
CASSVVGAASTDTQYF
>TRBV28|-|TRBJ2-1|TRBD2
TGTGCCAGCAGTTTGTGGCGGGAGGGGATCTATGAGCAGTTCTTC
CASSLWREGIYEQFF